Shown below are 5 T cell receptor beta chains from a single sample sequenced in a study of blood T cells in healthy people across ages. Then a second PCR, running roughly 6 to 11 cycles, was carried out with a sample-barcoded 5' primer and a J-beta primer mix. In TCRdb, the 5' RACE reads were re-called with MiXCR into one record per CDR3 protein. In the table there are some 730,000 distinct CDR3 sequences, 20% to 25% of which are singletons. Sequenced sample: blood. The receptors derive from a man in his 70s in good health.

This sequence joins TRBV10-3 and TRBJ2-5; no clear D gene. In germline, CDR1 is ENHRY, CDR2 SYGVKD. V was pared by 10 bases and J by 1 base, with 13 bases between. The CDR3 extends over 13 amino acids. CDR3 loop: CATGRGPQETQYF. CDR3 coding DNA: TGTGCCACCGGGCGTGGGCCCCAAGAGACCCAGTACTTC.

The V and J genes are TRBV5-5 and TRBJ1-4; D is perhaps TRBD1 (5 bases). Germline V gives CDR1 SGHKS, CDR2 YYEKEE (reference sequence). The CDR3 extends over 17 amino acids. V was shortened by 0 bases and J by 0 bases, with 12 bases between the two germline ends. CDR3 coding DNA: TGTGCCAGCAGCTTGGGTCAGGGAACACCAACTAATGAAAAACTGTTTTTT. Protein product: CASSLGQGTPTNEKLFF.

The genes are TRBV7-8 and TRBJ1-4; 10 nucleotides line up with TRBD1. The CDR3 spans 14 residues. Germline CDR1 reads SGHVS; CDR2 reads FQNEAQ. V lost 4 bases to trimming and J lost 5 bases; unmatched junction nucleotides: 1. The chain's CDR3 is CASSWGQGNEKLFF. As DNA, the CDR3 is TGTGCCAGCAGCTGGGGACAGGGGAATGAAAAACTGTTTTTT.

The chain links TRBV13 to TRBJ2-7; D ambiguous. Germline V gives CDR1 PRHDT, CDR2 FYEKMQ (reference sequence). This CDR3 spans 17 amino acids. V was cut by 3 bases and J by 4 bases, with 22 bases left in between. CDR3 coding DNA: TGTGCCAGCAGCTTCCAGAGACGGAACGGGTTCTTATACGAGCAGTACTTC. This encodes CASSFQRRNGFLYEQYF.

V gene TRBV9 combines with J gene TRBJ2-5; D might be TRBD1 (6 bases). Near its end, the DNA agrees better with TRBJ2-1, so the J call may be wrong. Germline assignment: CDR1 SGDLS and CDR2 YYNGEE. The CDR3 length is 14 residues. CDR3 bases: TGTGCCAGCAGCGTAGGGACAGCACACAATGAGCAGTTCTTC. Translated, it gives CASSVGTAHNEQFF.